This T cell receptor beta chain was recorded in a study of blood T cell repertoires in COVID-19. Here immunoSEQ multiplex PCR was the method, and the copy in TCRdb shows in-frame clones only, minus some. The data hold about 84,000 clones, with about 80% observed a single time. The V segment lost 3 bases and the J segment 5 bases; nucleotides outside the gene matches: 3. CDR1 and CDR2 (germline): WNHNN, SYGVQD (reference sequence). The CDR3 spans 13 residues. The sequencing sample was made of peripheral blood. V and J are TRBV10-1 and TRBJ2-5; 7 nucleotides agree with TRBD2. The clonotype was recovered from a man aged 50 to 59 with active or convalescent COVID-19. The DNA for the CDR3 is TGCGCCAGCAGTGACGGGGGGACGGAGACCCAGTACTTC. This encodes CASSDGGTETQYF.